This T cell receptor beta chain is from a study of cytomegalovirus exposure and HLA in healthy donors. With regard to this clone: Its antigen is not known.

Amplification used 60 Vbeta primers and 13 Jbeta primers. Sequencing used immunoSEQ multiplex PCR; TCRdb keeps in-frame clones, though not all of them. The repertoire holds about 130,000 clones, with roughly 80% as singletons. Regarding donors, all were healthy bone marrow donors. Study-level findings and limits: Later work found most CMV-associated TCR beta chains apparently HLA-restricted. Previously analyzed data showed that most TCR beta V segments were productive at a frequency of about 87% or about 30%. Association of a missense DCLRE1C variant with TCR beta V- and J-gene trimming was reported in a later analysis.

The material sequenced was PBMCs. The origin of this receptor is a boy younger than 18 in good health and CMV-seronegative.

The DNA for the CDR3 is TGTGCCAGCAGCTTAGACGAGCGGGAGGCCTCGGCTGAGCAGTTCTTC. Translating gives CASSLDEREASAEQFF. The chain carries TRBV7-8 and TRBJ2-1; 9 nucleotides line up with TRBD2. This CDR3 contains 16 residues. Germline-derived CDR1 and CDR2 are SGHVS and FQNEAQ. V lost 1 base to trimming and J lost 9 bases; unmatched junction nucleotides: 10.